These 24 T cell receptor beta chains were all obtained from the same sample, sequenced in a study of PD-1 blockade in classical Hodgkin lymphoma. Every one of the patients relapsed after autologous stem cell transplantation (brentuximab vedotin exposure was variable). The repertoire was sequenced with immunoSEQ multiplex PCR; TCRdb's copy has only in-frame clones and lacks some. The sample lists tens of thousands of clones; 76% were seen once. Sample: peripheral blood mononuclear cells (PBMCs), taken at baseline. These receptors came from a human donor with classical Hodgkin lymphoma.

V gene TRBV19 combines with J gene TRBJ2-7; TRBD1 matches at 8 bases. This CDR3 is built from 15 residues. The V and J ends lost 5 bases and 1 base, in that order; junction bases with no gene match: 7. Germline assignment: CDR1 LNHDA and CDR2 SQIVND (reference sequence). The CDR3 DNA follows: TGTGCCAGTAGTCCACAGGGGGGCGAGTCCTACGAGCAGTACTTC. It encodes CASSPQGGESYEQYF.

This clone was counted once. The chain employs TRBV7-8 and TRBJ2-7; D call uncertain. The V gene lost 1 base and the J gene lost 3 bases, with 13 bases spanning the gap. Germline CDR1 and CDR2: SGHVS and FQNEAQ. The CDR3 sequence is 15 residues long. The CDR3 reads CASSLEGPAVYEQYF. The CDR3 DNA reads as TGTGCCAGCAGCTTAGAGGGTCCCGCAGTCTACGAGCAGTACTTC. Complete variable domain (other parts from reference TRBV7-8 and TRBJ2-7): GAGVSQSPRYKVAKRGQDVALRCDPISGHVSLFWYQQALGQGPEFLTYFQNEAQLDKSGLPSDRFFAERPEGSVSTLKIQRTQQEDSAVYLCASSLEGPAVYEQYFGPGTRLTVT.

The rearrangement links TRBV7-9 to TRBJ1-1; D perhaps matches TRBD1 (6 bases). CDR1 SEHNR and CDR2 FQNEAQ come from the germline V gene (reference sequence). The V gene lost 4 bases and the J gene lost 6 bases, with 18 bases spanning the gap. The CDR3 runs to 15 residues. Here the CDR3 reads CASSSLTGWGSEAFF. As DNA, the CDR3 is TGTGCCAGCAGCTCACTGACAGGATGGGGCTCTGAAGCTTTCTTT.

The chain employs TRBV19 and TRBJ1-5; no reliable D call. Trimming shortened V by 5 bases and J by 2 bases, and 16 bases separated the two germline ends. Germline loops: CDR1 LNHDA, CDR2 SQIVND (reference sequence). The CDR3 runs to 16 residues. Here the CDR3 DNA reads TGTGCCAGTAGTGGACCGCCGGGGTCGGGCAATCAGCCCCAGCATTTT. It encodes CASSGPPGSGNQPQHF.

The CDR3 DNA sequence: TGTGCCAGCAGCTTAGGCGGGGAATTTGAAAAACTGTTTTTT. Its translation: CASSLGGEFEKLFF. V usage is TRBV7-9 and J usage is TRBJ1-4; D is uncertain. Per the germline V gene, CDR1 is SEHNR and CDR2 is FQNEAQ (reference sequence). This CDR3 has 14 residues. V lost 1 base and J 7 bases, leaving 10 bases between the germline ends. Looking up the rest from reference TRBV7-9 and TRBJ1-4 gives the full variable domain: DTGVSQNPRHKITKRGQNVTFRCDPISEHNRLYWYRQTLGQGPEFLTYFQNEAQLEKSRLLSDRFSAERPKGSFSTLEIQRTEQGDSAMYLCASSLGGEFEKLFFGSGTQLSVL.

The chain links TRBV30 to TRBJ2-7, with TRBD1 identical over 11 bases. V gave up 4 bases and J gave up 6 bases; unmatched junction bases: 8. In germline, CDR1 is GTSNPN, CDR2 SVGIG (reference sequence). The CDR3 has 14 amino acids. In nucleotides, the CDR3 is TGTGCCTGGACTTCTGGACAGGGGGCAGGCGAGCAGTACTTC. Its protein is CAWTSGQGAGEQYF. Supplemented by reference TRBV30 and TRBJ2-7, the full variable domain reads SQTIHQWPATLVQPVGSPLSLECTVEGTSNPNLYWYRQAAGRGLQLLFYSVGIGQISSEVPQNLSASRPQDRQFILSSKKLLLSDSGFYLCAWTSGQGAGEQYFGPGTRLTVT.

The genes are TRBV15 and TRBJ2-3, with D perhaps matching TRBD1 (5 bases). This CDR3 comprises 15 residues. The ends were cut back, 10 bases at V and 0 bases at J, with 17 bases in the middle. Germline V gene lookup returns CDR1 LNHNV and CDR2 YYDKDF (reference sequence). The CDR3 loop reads CASRKGDASTDTQYF. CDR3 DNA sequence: TGTGCCAGCCGGAAAGGGGATGCTAGCACAGATACGCAGTATTTT.

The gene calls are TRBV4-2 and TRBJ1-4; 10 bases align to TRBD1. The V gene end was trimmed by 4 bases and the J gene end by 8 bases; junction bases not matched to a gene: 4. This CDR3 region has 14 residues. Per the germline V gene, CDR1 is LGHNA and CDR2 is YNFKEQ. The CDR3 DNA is TGTGCCAGCAGCCCAGACAGGGGGCGAGAAAAACTGTTTTTT. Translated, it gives CASSPDRGREKLFF.

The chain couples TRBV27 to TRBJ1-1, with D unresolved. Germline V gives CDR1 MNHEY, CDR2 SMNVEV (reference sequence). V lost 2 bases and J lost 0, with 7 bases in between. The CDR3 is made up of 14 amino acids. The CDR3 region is CASSLTGVNTEAFF. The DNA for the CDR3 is TGTGCCAGCAGTTTAACGGGAGTGAACACTGAAGCTTTCTTT.

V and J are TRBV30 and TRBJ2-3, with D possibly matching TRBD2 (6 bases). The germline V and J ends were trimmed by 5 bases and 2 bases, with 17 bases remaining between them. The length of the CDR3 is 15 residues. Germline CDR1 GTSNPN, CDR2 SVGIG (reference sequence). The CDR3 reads CAWGGTLKITDTQYF. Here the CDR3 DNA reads TGTGCCTGGGGCGGGACTTTAAAGATCACAGATACGCAGTATTTT.

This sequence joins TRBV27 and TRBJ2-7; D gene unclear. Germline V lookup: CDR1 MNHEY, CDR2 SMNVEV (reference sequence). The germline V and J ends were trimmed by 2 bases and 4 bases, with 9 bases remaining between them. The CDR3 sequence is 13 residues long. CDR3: CASSLRLRYEQYF. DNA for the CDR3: TGTGCCAGCAGTTTAAGATTGAGATACGAGCAGTACTTC.

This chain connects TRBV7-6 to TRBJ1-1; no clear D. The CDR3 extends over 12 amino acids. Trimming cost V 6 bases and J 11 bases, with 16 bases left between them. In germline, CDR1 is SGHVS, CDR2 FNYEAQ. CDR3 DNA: TGTGCCAGCAGTCCAGGCTTAGGAAGTGCTTTCTTT. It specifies CASSPGLGSAFF.

The CDR3 nucleotides are TGTGCCTGGAGTCGTGCGAACACTGAAGCTTTCTTT. Translation: CAWSRANTEAFF. The chain carries TRBV30 and TRBJ1-1, with D hard to call. The V end lost 2 bases, the J end lost 1 base, and 5 bases lay between the germline ends. Germline values: CDR1 GTSNPN, CDR2 SVGIG (reference sequence). The CDR3 covers 12 residues.

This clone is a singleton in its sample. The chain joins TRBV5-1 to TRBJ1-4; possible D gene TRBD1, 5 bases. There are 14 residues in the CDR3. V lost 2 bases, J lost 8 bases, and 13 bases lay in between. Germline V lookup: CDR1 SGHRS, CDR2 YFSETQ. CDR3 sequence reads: CASSFRVNEEKLFF. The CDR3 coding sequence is TGCGCCAGCAGCTTCAGGGTTAATGAAGAAAAACTGTTTTTT.

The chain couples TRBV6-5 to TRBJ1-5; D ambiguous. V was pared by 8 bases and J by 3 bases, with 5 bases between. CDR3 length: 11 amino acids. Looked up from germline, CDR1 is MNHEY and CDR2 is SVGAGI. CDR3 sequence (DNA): TGTGCCAGCGGAATCAATCAGCCCCAGCATTTT. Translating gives CASGINQPQHF.

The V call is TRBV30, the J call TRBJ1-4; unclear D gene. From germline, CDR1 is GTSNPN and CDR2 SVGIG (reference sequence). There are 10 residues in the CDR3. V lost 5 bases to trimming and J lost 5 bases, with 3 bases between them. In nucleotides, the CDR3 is TGTGCCTGGGGGAATGAAAAACTGTTTTTT. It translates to CAWGNEKLFF. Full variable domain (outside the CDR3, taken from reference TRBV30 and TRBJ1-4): SQTIHQWPATLVQPVGSPLSLECTVEGTSNPNLYWYRQAAGRGLQLLFYSVGIGQISSEVPQNLSASRPQDRQFILSSKKLLLSDSGFYLCAWGNEKLFFGSGTQLSVL.

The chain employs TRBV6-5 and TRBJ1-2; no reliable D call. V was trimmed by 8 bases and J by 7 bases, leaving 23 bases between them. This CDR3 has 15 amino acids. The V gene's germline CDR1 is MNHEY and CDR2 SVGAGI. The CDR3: CASSASDPNLGGYTF. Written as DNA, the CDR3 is TGTGCCAGCTCGGCCTCAGACCCGAACCTCGGTGGCTACACCTTC.

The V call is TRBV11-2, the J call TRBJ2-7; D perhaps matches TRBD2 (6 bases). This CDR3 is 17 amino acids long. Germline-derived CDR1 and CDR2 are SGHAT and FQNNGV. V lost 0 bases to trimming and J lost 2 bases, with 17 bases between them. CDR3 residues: CASSLEWGTGGAYEQYF. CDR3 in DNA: TGTGCCAGCAGCTTAGAGTGGGGAACAGGAGGGGCCTACGAGCAGTACTTC.

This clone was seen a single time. This CDR3 is CASSTQGGNQPQHF. Here the CDR3 DNA reads TGTGCCAGCAGTACACAGGGAGGCAATCAGCCCCAGCATTTT. The chain employs TRBV6-5 and TRBJ1-5; TRBD1 might be the D (6 bases). Germline CDR1 MNHEY, CDR2 SVGAGI. Trimming took off 5 bases at V and 2 bases at J, with 10 bases between the two ends. This CDR3 region has 14 residues.

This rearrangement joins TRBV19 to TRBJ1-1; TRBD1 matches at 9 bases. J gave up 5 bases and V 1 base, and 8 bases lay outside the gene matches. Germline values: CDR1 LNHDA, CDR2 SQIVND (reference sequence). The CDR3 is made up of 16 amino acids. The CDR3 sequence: CASSIGGTGQSTEAFF. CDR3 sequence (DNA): TGTGCCAGTAGTATAGGTGGGACAGGGCAATCAACTGAAGCTTTCTTT.

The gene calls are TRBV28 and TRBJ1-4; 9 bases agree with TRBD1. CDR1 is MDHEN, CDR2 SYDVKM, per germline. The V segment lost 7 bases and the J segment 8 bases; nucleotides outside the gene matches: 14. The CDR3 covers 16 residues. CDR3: CASTGQGPLDGEKLFF. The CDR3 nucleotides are TGTGCCAGCACTGGACAGGGGCCCCTCGATGGGGAAAAACTGTTTTTT.

CDR3 region: CASSLKTQYF. CDR3 DNA: TGTGCCAGCAGCCTTAAGACCCAGTACTTC. The V call is TRBV7-2, the J call TRBJ2-5; D gene ambiguous. The CDR3 covers 10 residues. Germline assignment: CDR1 SGHTA and CDR2 FQGNSA. The V gene lost 5 bases and the J gene lost 6 bases, with 4 bases spanning the gap.

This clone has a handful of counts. The CDR3 DNA reads as TGTGCCAGCAGCTCCCTGGGGACGACTTCCTACGAGCAGTACTTC. Translation gives CASSSLGTTSYEQYF. The chain has TRBV7-9 and TRBJ2-7; D possibly matches TRBD1 or TRBD2 (5 bases each). Germline-derived CDR1 and CDR2 are SEHNR and FQNEAQ (reference sequence). V lost 4 bases and J 1 base, leaving 14 bases between the germline ends. The CDR3 is made up of 15 amino acids.

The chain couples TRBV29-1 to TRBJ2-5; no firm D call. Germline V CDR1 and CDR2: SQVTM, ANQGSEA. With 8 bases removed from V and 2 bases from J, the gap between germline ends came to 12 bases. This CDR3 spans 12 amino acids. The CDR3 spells CSTQGLQETQYF. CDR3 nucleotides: TGCAGCACACAAGGGCTACAAGAGACCCAGTACTTC.